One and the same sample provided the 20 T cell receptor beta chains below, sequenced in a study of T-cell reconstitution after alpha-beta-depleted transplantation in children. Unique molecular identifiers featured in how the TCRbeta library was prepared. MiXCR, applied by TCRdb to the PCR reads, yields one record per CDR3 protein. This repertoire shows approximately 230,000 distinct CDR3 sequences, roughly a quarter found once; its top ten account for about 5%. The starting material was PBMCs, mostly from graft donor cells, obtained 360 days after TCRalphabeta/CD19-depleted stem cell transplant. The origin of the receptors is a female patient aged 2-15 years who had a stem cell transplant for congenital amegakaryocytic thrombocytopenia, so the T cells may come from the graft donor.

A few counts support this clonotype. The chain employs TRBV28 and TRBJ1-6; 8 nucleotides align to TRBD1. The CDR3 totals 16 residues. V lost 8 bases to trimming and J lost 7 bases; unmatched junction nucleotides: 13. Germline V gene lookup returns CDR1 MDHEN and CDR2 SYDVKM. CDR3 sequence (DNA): TGTGCCAGCGGGTTATGGAGACAGGGGCGCAATTCACCCCTCCACTTT. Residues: CASGLWRQGRNSPLHF.

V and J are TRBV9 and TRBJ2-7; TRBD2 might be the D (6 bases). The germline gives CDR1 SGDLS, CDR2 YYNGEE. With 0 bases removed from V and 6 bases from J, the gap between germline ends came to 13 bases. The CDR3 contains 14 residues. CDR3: CASSVGLVYREQYF. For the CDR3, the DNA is TGTGCCAGCAGCGTAGGACTAGTGTACCGCGAGCAGTACTTC.

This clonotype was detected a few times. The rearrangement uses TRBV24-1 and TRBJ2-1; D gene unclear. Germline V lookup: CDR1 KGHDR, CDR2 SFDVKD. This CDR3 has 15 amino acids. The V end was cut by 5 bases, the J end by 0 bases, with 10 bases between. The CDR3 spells CATSGAGYSYNEQFF. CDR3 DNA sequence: TGTGCCACCAGTGGGGCAGGTTACTCCTACAATGAGCAGTTCTTC.

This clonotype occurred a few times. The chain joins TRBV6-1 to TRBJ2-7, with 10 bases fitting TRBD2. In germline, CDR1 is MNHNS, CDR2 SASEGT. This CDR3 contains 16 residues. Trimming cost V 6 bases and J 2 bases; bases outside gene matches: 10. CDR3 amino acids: CASSRWKSGGAYEQYF. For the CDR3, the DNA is TGTGCCAGCAGCCGCTGGAAGAGCGGGGGGGCCTACGAGCAGTACTTC.

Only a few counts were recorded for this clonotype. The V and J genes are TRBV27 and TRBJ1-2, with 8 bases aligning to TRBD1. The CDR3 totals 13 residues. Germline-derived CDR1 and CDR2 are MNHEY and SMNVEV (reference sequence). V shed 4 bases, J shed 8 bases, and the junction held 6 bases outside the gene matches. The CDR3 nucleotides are TGTGCCAGCAGTTATACAGGGGGTATGGGCTACACCTTC. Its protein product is CASSYTGGMGYTF.

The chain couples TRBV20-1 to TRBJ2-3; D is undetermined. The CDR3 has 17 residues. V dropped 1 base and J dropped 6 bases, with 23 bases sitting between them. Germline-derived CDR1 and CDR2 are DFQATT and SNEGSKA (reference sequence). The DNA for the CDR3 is TGCAGTGCTAGAGGCTCTCCCGGGTGGCTGACACACGATACGCAGTATTTT. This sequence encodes CSARGSPGWLTHDTQYF.

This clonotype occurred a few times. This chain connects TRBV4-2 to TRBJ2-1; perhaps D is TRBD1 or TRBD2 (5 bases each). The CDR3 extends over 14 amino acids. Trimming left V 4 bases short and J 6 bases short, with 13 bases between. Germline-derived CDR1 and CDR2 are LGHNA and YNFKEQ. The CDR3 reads CASSPFLGVNEQFF. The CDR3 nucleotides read TGTGCCAGCAGCCCCTTTTTGGGGGTCAATGAGCAGTTCTTC.

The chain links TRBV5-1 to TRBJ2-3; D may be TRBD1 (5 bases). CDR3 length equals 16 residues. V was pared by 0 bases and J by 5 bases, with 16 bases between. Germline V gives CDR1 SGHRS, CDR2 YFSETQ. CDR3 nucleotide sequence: TGCGCCAGCAGCTTGGCGGACCCAGGGCTGGGAGATACGCAGTATTTT. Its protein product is CASSLADPGLGDTQYF.

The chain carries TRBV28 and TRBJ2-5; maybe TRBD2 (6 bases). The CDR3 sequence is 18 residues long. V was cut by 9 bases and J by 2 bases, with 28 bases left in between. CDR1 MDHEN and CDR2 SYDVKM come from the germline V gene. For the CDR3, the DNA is TGTGCCAGTTTAACGAGACTAGGGGAACGCGTGGAGCAAGAGACCCAGTACTTC. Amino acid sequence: CASLTRLGERVEQETQYF. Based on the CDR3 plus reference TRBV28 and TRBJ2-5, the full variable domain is DVKVTQSSRYLVKRTGEKVFLECVQDMDHENMFWYRQDPGLGLRLIYFSYDVKMKEKGDIPEGYSVSREKKERFSLILESASTNQTSMYLCASLTRLGERVEQETQYFGPGTRLLVL.

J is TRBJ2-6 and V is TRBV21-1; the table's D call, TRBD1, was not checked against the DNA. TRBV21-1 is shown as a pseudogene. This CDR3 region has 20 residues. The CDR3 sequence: CASSIGTIGQGAEGANVLTF. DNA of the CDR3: TGTGCCAGCAGCATCGGGACCATTGGACAGGGGGCGGAAGGGGCCAACGTCCTGACTTTC.

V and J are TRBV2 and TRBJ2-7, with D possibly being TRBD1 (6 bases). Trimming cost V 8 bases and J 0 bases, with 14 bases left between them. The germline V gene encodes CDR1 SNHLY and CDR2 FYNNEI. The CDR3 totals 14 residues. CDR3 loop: CASEIQGNSYEQYF. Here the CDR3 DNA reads TGTGCCAGCGAGATACAGGGAAACTCCTACGAGCAGTACTTC.

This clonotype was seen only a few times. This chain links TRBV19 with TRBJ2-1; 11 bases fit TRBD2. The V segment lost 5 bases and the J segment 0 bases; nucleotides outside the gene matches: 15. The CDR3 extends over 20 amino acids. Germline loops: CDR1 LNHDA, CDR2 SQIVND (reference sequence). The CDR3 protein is CASSLGLAEITLSSYNEQFF. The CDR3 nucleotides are TGTGCCAGTAGTCTGGGACTAGCGGAGATAACCTTAAGCTCCTACAATGAGCAGTTCTTC.

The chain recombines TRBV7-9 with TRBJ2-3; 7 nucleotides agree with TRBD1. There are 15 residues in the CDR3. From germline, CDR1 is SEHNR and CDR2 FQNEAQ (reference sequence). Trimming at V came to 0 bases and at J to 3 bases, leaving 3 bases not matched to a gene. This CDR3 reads CASSLAPGGTDTQYF. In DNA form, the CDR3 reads TGTGCCAGCAGCTTAGCCCCAGGGGGAACAGATACGCAGTATTTT.

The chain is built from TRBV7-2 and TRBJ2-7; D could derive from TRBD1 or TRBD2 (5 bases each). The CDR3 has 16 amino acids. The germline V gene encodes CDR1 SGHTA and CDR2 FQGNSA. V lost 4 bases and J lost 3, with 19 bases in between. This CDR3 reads CASSSQYRDPLYEQYF. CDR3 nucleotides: TGTGCCAGCAGCTCACAATACCGGGACCCCCTCTACGAGCAGTACTTC.

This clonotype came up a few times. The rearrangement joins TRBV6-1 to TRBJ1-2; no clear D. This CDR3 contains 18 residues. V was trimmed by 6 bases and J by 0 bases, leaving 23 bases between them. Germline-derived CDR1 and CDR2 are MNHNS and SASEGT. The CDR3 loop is CASRPPYVTQESNYGYTF. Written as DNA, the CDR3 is TGTGCCAGCAGACCGCCTTATGTTACGCAGGAATCTAACTATGGCTACACCTTC.

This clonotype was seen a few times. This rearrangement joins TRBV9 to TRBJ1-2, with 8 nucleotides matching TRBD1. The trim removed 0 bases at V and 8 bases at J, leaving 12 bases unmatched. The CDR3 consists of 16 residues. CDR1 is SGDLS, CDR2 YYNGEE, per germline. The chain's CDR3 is CASSVDGTGGSHGYTF. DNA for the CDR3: TGTGCCAGCAGCGTAGACGGAACAGGGGGGTCTCACGGCTACACCTTC.

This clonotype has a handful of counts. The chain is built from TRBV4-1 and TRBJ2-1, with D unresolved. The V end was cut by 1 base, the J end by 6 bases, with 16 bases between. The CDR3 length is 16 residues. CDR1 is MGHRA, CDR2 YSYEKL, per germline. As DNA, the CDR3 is TGCGCCAGCAGCCAAGGACCGGGCTACAAGGCCAATGAGCAGTTCTTC. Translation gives CASSQGPGYKANEQFF.

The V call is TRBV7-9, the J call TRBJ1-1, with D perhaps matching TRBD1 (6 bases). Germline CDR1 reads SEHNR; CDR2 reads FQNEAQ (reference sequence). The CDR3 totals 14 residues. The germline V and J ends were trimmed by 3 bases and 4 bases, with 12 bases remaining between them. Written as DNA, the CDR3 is TGTGCCAGCAGCTTCTCGGACAGTTTCACTGAAGCTTTCTTT. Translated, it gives CASSFSDSFTEAFF.

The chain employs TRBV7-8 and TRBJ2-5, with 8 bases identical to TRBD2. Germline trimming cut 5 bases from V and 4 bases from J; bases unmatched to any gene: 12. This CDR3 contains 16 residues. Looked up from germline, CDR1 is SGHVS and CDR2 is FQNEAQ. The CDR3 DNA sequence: TGTGCCAGCAGCACAGCGGTTAGCGGGATGGCAGAGACCCAGTACTTC. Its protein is CASSTAVSGMAETQYF.

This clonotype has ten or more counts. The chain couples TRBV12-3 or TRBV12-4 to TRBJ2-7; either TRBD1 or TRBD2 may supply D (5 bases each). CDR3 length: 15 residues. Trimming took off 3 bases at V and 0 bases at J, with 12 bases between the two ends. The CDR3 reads CASSLGTLSSYEQYF. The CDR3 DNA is TGTGCCAGCAGTTTGGGGACGCTGAGCTCCTACGAGCAGTACTTC.